Below, 11 T cell receptor beta chains from the same sample are listed, as sequenced in a study of beta chain features in type 1 diabetes. General observations from the study: Shorter TCRB CDR3s, moderately but significantly so, were found in Type 1 diabetes patients in all four CD4+ subsets.

Their cognate antigens are unknown. The entirety of the isolated RNA underwent reverse transcription, so expressed TCRB transcripts were sequenced. Repertoires were generated with immunoSEQ multiplex PCR, while TCRdb's copy carries only in-frame clones and drops some. The sample lists about 340,000 clones, around 9% seen once, with less than 1.2% in the top ten. Material: central memory CD4+ T cells from blood. The receptors were gathered from a man aged 25-45 years with type 1 diabetes.

There are a few counts of this clone. The chain carries TRBV4-3 and TRBJ1-1, with a tentative D call TRBD1 (6 bases). The CDR3 spans 17 residues. The germline V gene has CDR1 LGHNA and CDR2 YSLEER. Trimming pared 3 bases from V and 5 bases from J, leaving 22 bases between. Written as DNA, the CDR3 is TGCGCCAGCAGCCATCAGATAGGCCCGGGGGGGCGTACTGAAGCTTTCTTT. Translating it yields CASSHQIGPGGRTEAFF.

This clone was counted a few times. J is TRBJ1-1 and V is TRBV25-1, with D maybe TRBD1 (5 bases). Germline V gene sequence: CDR1 MGHDK, CDR2 SYGVNS. CDR3 length equals 15 residues. The germline V and J ends were trimmed by 4 bases and 3 bases, with 15 bases remaining between them. The CDR3 spells CASSGAGLGDTEAFF. The CDR3 region has the DNA TGTGCCAGCAGTGGTGCCGGGTTAGGGGACACTGAAGCTTTCTTT.

This clone was seen a few times. This chain joins TRBV5-1 and TRBJ2-3, with TRBD2 identical over 11 bases. Germline lookup yields CDR1 SGHRS and CDR2 YFSETQ. The CDR3 has 15 amino acids. V lost 4 bases, J lost 10 bases, and 11 bases stayed unmatched. CDR3 residues: CASSLGTSGLSAQYF. CDR3 sequence (DNA): TGCGCCAGCAGCCTCGGGACTAGCGGACTTTCTGCGCAGTATTTT. The entire variable domain, with the rest obtained from reference TRBV5-1 and TRBJ2-3, is as follows: KAGVTQTPRYLIKTRGQQVTLSCSPISGHRSVSWYQQTPGQGLQFLFEYFSETQRNKGNFPGRFSGRQFSNSRSEMNVSTLELGDSALYLCASSLGTSGLSAQYFGPGTRLTVL.

This clone showed up just a few times. The chain joins TRBV7-9 to TRBJ1-6; no firm D call. CDR3 length: 14 residues. Trimming took off 1 base at V and 6 bases at J, with 7 bases between the two ends. Germline V gene sequence: CDR1 SEHNR, CDR2 FQNEAQ (reference sequence). Written as DNA, the CDR3 is TGTGCCAGCAGCTTAGAAGGACTTAATTCACCCCTCCACTTT. This encodes CASSLEGLNSPLHF.

The chain combines TRBV2 with TRBJ1-3; D might be TRBD1 (5 bases). V was shortened by 7 bases and J by 0 bases, with 16 bases between the two germline ends. The CDR3 loop spans 16 amino acids. Germline values: CDR1 SNHLY, CDR2 FYNNEI. The CDR3 loop reads CASNTRVPISGNTIYF. For the CDR3, the DNA is TGTGCCAGCAACACCAGGGTCCCAATCTCTGGAAACACCATATATTTT.

This clone was detected many times. This chain links TRBV7-9 with TRBJ1-5, with 7 bases aligning to TRBD1. The CDR3 has 16 residues. Per germline, CDR1 SEHNR and CDR2 FQNEAQ (reference sequence). Trimming at V came to 4 bases and at J to 0 bases, leaving 6 bases not matched to a gene. The CDR3 sequence is CASSSPQGNSNQPQHF. The CDR3 nucleotides are TGTGCCAGCAGCTCGCCACAGGGGAATAGCAATCAGCCCCAGCATTTT.

The gene calls are TRBV30 and TRBJ1-2; D is possibly TRBD1 (5 bases). From germline, CDR1 is GTSNPN and CDR2 SVGIG (reference sequence). The CDR3 loop spans 12 amino acids. Between the trimmed V and J ends, which lost 1 base and 4 bases, there was a span of 7 bases. Here the CDR3 reads CAWSGGSYGYTF. The CDR3, as DNA: TGTGCCTGGAGTGGGGGGAGCTATGGCTACACCTTC.

The chain joins TRBV5-1 to TRBJ1-1; D remains ambiguous. CDR1 is SGHRS, CDR2 YFSETQ, per germline. The CDR3 extends over 14 amino acids. V was clipped by 2 bases and J by 6 bases, with 14 bases between them. The CDR3 sequence is CASSFVEGVPEAFF. As DNA, the CDR3 is TGCGCCAGCAGCTTTGTAGAAGGAGTCCCTGAAGCTTTCTTT.

The rearrangement links TRBV11-2 to TRBJ2-3; TRBD2 agrees at 16 bases. CDR3 length equals 19 residues. V was pared by 5 bases and J by 4 bases, with 12 bases of the junction left unmatched. CDR1 and CDR2 (germline): SGHAT, FQNNGV. CDR3 nucleotide sequence: TGTGCCAGCAGCCGAGTCCCGGGACTAGCGGGGGGGCCCGCAGATACGCAGTATTTT. Translating gives CASSRVPGLAGGPADTQYF.

This chain connects TRBV30 to TRBJ1-2; D not certain. The V end was cut by 0 bases, the J end by 0 bases, with 5 bases between. The CDR3 consists of 13 residues. The germline V gene encodes CDR1 GTSNPN and CDR2 SVGIG (reference sequence). The CDR3, as DNA: TGTGCCTGGAGTGTACAACCTAACTATGGCTACACCTTC. Protein product: CAWSVQPNYGYTF.

There are a few counts of this clone. The sample has other DNA sequences that encode this CDR3 too. The chain links TRBV7-6 to TRBJ2-5, with a tentative D call TRBD2 (6 bases). The CDR3 spans 13 residues. The germline V gene encodes CDR1 SGHVS and CDR2 FNYEAQ. V lost 0 bases and J 5 bases, leaving 7 bases between the germline ends. The CDR3 spells CASSLAGRETQYF. The CDR3 nucleotides read TGTGCCAGCAGCTTAGCGGGGAGGGAGACCCAGTACTTC.